Below are 4 T cell receptor beta chains sequenced from a single sample in a study of blood T cell repertoires in COVID-19. Produced via immunoSEQ multiplex PCR; TCRdb's table is partial and in-frame only. The data show around 250,000 clones, 70% to 90% seen once. The sequenced sample consisted of PBMCs or T cells enriched from blood (not recorded which). The receptors shown here come from a woman between 50 and 59 years old with acute COVID-19.

V and J are TRBV5-6 and TRBJ1-1, with D maybe TRBD1 (5 bases). The germline CDR1 and CDR2 sequences are SGHDT and YYEEEE. CDR3 size: 17 residues. Trimming pared 5 bases from V and 1 base from J, leaving 21 bases between. In nucleotides, the CDR3 is TGTGCCAGCAGTCCTCGCATTCGGCAGGGCAGGAACACTGAAGCTTTCTTT. Protein product: CASSPRIRQGRNTEAFF.

The chain recombines TRBV6-5 with TRBJ1-1; tentatively, D is TRBD1 (6 bases). The germline CDR1 and CDR2 sequences are MNHEY and SVGAGI. CDR3 length: 13 residues. V lost 6 bases and J 4 bases, leaving 12 bases between the germline ends. CDR3 sequence reads: CASSQGQFTEAFF. The CDR3 DNA reads as TGTGCCAGCAGCCAGGGGCAATTCACTGAAGCTTTCTTT.

V usage is TRBV5-8 and J usage is TRBJ2-3, with D uncertain. Germline loops: CDR1 SGHTS, CDR2 YDEGEE. V lost 4 bases and J lost 2, with 8 bases in between. The CDR3 has 13 amino acids. In nucleotides, the CDR3 is TGTGCCAGCAGCCTCGGGTTCACAGATACGCAGTATTTT. Protein: CASSLGFTDTQYF.

The V gene is TRBV7-2, the J gene TRBJ1-2, with D unresolved. The CDR3 consists of 13 residues. Deletions cut 5 bases from V and 7 bases from J, with 14 bases between. Looked up from germline, CDR1 is SGHTA and CDR2 is FQGNSA. The CDR3 DNA follows: TGTGCCAGCAGCCCGGAACGAGGAGGTGGCTACACCTTC. Translated, it gives CASSPERGGGYTF. Drawing the rest from reference TRBV7-2 and TRBJ1-2, the complete variable domain is GAGVSQSPSNKVTEKGKDVELRCDPISGHTALYWYRQSLGQGLEFLIYFQGNSAPDKSGLPSDRFSAERTGGSVSTLTIQRTQQEDSAVYLCASSPERGGGYTFGSGTRLTVV.